This TCR beta chain is from a study of blood T cells in healthy people across ages. There were healthy Caucasian individuals from Russia, aged roughly 6 to 100, serving as donors. For this clonotype: Its antigen is unknown.

General observations from the study: Diversity figures based on one million T cells were deemed too low.

There are 12 residues in the CDR3. Trimming pared 7 bases from V and 4 bases from J, leaving 5 bases between. Germline V gene data show CDR1 as SNHLY and CDR2 as FYNNEI. The use of a sample-barcoded 5' primer and a J-beta primer mix characterized a second PCR of roughly 7 to 11 cycles. TCRdb re-derived calls from the 5' RACE reads in MiXCR, one entry per CDR3 protein. The sample has approximately 360,000 distinct CDR3 sequences; 52% are singletons. The sequencing input was blood. The clonotype comes from a man aged 55 to 70 in good health. The genes are TRBV2 and TRBJ2-6; a weak D match, TRBD2 (5 bases). For the CDR3, the DNA is TGTGCCAGCAAGCGGGGGGCCAACGTCCTGACTTTC. Residues: CASKRGANVLTF.